This T cell receptor beta chain was observed in a study of blood T cell repertoires in COVID-19. The germline V and J ends were trimmed by 4 bases and 5 bases, with 12 bases remaining between them. CDR3 length: 13 residues. Germline lookup yields CDR1 SGHKS and CDR2 YYEKEE (reference sequence). Profiled with immunoSEQ multiplex PCR; TCRdb holds only in-frame clones, not every one. The sample lists tens of thousands of clones, more than 70% occurring once. The source is a woman older than 75 with acute or convalescent COVID-19. Material for sequencing was peripheral blood. The gene calls are TRBV5-5 and TRBJ1-1; D remains unclear. CDR3 sequence: CASSPLTGTEAFF. CDR3 DNA: TGTGCCAGCAGCCCTCTGACGGGGACTGAAGCTTTCTTT. The whole variable domain, remainder taken from reference TRBV5-5 and TRBJ1-1, is DAGVTQSPTHLIKTRGQQVTLRCSPISGHKSVSWYQQVLGQGPQFIFQYYEKEERGRGNFPDRFSARQFPNYSSELNVNALLLGDSALYLCASSPLTGTEAFFGQGTRLTVV.